One and the same sample provided the 24 T cell receptor beta chains below, sequenced in a study of regulatory T cells in long-lasting Graves disease. Time point: persistent/refractory GD, antithyroid drugs over 5 years with positive TRAb. PBMC RNA served as the TCR library source. Relying on iRepertoire HTBI primers and Arm-PCR of CDR3 regions, the team built TCR beta libraries. One entry per CDR3 protein, called by TCRdb with MiXCR from the multiplex PCR reads. The data show about 400,000 distinct CDR3 sequences, around 20% seen once. Sequenced material: peripheral blood mononuclear cells (PBMCs), taken when the disease was refractory, from a patient treated with antithyroid drugs. Receptor source: a female donor with Graves disease.

The chain carries TRBV11-2 and TRBJ2-7; 7 positions match TRBD2. The trim removed 5 bases at V and 4 bases at J, leaving 14 bases unmatched. This CDR3 has 16 amino acids. Germline V gene data show CDR1 as SGHAT and CDR2 as FQNNGV. The CDR3 coding sequence is TGTGCCAGCAGCAGAATGAGCGGGGAGGGGCAATACGAGCAGTACTTC. Its translation: CASSRMSGEGQYEQYF. Together with reference TRBV11-2 and TRBJ2-7, the CDR3 gives the full variable domain: EAGVAQSPRYKIIEKRQSVAFWCNPISGHATLYWYQQILGQGPKLLIQFQNNGVVDDSQLPKDRFSAERLKGVDSTLKIQPAKLEDSAVYLCASSRMSGEGQYEQYFGPGTRLTVT.

This clonotype occurred many times. The rearrangement uses TRBV6-5 and TRBJ1-1; D is possibly TRBD1 (6 bases). V gave up 4 bases and J gave up 6 bases, with 15 bases separating them. The CDR3 extends over 14 amino acids. Germline loops: CDR1 MNHEY, CDR2 SVGAGI. The CDR3, as DNA: TGTGCCAGCAGTTCCTCCAACAGGGTAGCTGAAGCTTTCTTT. Translated: CASSSSNRVAEAFF.

This clonotype was seen ten or more times. The chain carries TRBV7-2 and TRBJ2-7, with 11 bases aligning to TRBD2. The CDR3 extends over 15 amino acids. V lost 1 base, J lost 3 bases, and 2 bases stayed unmatched. In germline, CDR1 is SGHTA, CDR2 FQGNSA. The CDR3: CASSLVAGGIYEQYF. CDR3 nucleotide sequence: TGTGCCAGCAGCTTAGTAGCGGGAGGGATCTACGAGCAGTACTTC.

As for this clonotype: Possible read error: a much larger clone is one base away. The rearrangement joins TRBV7-9 to TRBJ2-7; 9 nucleotides align to TRBD2. The CDR3 runs 14 residues. Germline CDR1 SEHNR, CDR2 FQNEAQ (reference sequence). CDR3 DNA sequence: TGTGCCAGCGGCTTTGGCGGGAGGGCTTACGAGCAGTACTTC. This codes for CASGFGGRAYEQYF.

This clonotype was observed a handful of times. V is TRBV20-1 and J is TRBJ2-5; D is perhaps TRBD2 (6 bases). V lost 6 bases, J lost 2 bases, and 25 bases lay in between. Germline lookup yields CDR1 DFQATT and CDR2 SNEGSKA (reference sequence). The CDR3 is 17 amino acids. CDR3 residues: CSAAGTDVGGLQETQYF. The CDR3, as DNA: TGCAGTGCCGCCGGGACTGACGTCGGGGGACTTCAAGAGACCCAGTACTTC.

At least ten counts were recorded for this clonotype. The chain joins TRBV20-1 to TRBJ1-1, with D possibly matching TRBD1 (6 bases). CDR1 and CDR2 from the germline V gene are DFQATT and SNEGSKA (reference sequence). The CDR3 runs to 14 residues. V was trimmed by 3 bases and J by 5 bases, leaving 16 bases between them. CDR3: CSASGTRGTTEAFF. The CDR3 nucleotides are TGCAGTGCTAGCGGGACCAGGGGAACAACTGAAGCTTTCTTT.

Points on this clonotype: With a much larger clone just one base away, this may be a read error. J is TRBJ1-1 and V is TRBV7-8; D remains ambiguous. This CDR3 contains 15 residues. CDR1 and CDR2 (germline): SGHVS, FQNEAQ. CDR3 in DNA: TGTGTCAGCAGCTTAGCGTCGGCGGGGAACACTGAAGCTTTCTTT. Its protein is CVSSLASAGNTEAFF.

The chain combines TRBV19 with TRBJ2-7; TRBD1 matches 7 bases. There are 13 residues in the CDR3. V dropped 5 bases and J dropped 7; count of bases not matched to a gene: 8. CDR1 and CDR2 from the germline V gene are LNHDA and SQIVND (reference sequence). CDR3 nucleotides: TGTGCCAGTAGTTTCATACCGGGACAGGAGCAGTACTTC. Protein sequence: CASSFIPGQEQYF.

The table lists this clonotype with many counts. The chain is built from TRBV6-1 and TRBJ2-7; D call uncertain. This CDR3 contains 14 residues. Trimming shortened V by 5 bases and J by 2 bases, and 13 bases separated the two germline ends. Germline lookup yields CDR1 MNHNS and CDR2 SASEGT. CDR3 sequence (DNA): TGTGCCAGCAGTCCCTTCCACCTTCCCTACGAGCAGTACTTC. Translated, it gives CASSPFHLPYEQYF.

This chain links TRBV4-2 with TRBJ2-7, with unresolved D. This CDR3 is 15 amino acids long. CDR1 is LGHNA and CDR2 is YNFKEQ in the germline V gene. The V end was cut by 0 bases, the J end by 2 bases, with 11 bases between. CDR3 sequence (DNA): TGTGCCAGCAGCCAAGATCTACCCAATCCCTACGAGCAGTACTTC. This sequence encodes CASSQDLPNPYEQYF.

This clonotype was counted only a few times. The chain recombines TRBV6-1 with TRBJ2-6; a weak D match, TRBD1 (5 bases). V lost 4 bases and J 4 bases, leaving 14 bases between the germline ends. CDR1 MNHNS and CDR2 SASEGT come from the germline V gene. The CDR3 loop spans 16 amino acids. CDR3 sequence: CASSGAQVAGANVLTF. The CDR3 nucleotides read TGTGCCAGCAGTGGCGCACAGGTCGCCGGGGCCAACGTCCTGACTTTC.

This clonotype was found many times. The chain links TRBV14 to TRBJ1-1, with 7 bases matching TRBD1. This CDR3 has 16 amino acids. J gave up 5 bases and V 4 bases, and 13 bases lay outside the gene matches. CDR1 and CDR2 from the germline V gene are SGHDN and FVKESK. The CDR3 here is CASSRRLSQGGTEAFF. For the CDR3, the DNA is TGTGCCAGCAGCCGACGACTGTCTCAGGGGGGTACTGAAGCTTTCTTT.

This rearrangement joins TRBV6-1 to TRBJ2-7, with TRBD1 identical over 10 bases. The CDR3 spans 12 residues. Unmatched junction bases numbered 2, after V lost 10 bases and J lost 2 bases. The V gene's germline CDR1 is MNHNS and CDR2 SASEGT. CDR3 loop: CATGQGAYEQYF. CDR3 nucleotide sequence: TGTGCCACCGGACAGGGGGCCTACGAGCAGTACTTC.

This clonotype was seen many times. The chain employs TRBV6-9 and TRBJ2-7; a possible D gene is TRBD2 (5 bases). CDR1 MNHGY and CDR2 SVAAGI come from the germline V gene. The CDR3 sequence is 14 residues long. V was trimmed by 4 bases and J by 0 bases, leaving 10 bases between them. The CDR3 here is CASSSGSYSYEQYF. The CDR3 DNA reads as TGTGCCAGCAGTTCGGGGTCATACTCCTACGAGCAGTACTTC.

This clonotype occurred many times. The chain links TRBV18 to TRBJ1-2; no clear D. The V gene's germline CDR1 is KGHSH and CDR2 LQKENI. There are 15 residues in the CDR3. The germline V and J ends were trimmed by 0 bases and 5 bases, with 13 bases remaining between them. CDR3 DNA sequence: TGTGCCAGCTCACCACCCGAGACTTGGGGTTATGGCTACACCTTC. Its translation: CASSPPETWGYGYTF.

There are a few counts of this clonotype. This chain connects TRBV6-1 to TRBJ2-2; D call uncertain. This CDR3 is 14 amino acids long. Trimming removed 6 bases at V and 7 bases at J, with 15 bases between. The germline V gene has CDR1 MNHNS and CDR2 SASEGT. The CDR3 sequence: CASRDGLFGGELFF. As DNA, the CDR3 is TGTGCCAGCAGGGATGGGCTCTTCGGCGGGGAGCTGTTTTTT.

This chain uses TRBV3-1 with TRBJ1-1, with TRBD1 matching over 8 bases. CDR3 length: 15 residues. V lost 4 bases, J lost 3 bases, and 7 bases stayed unmatched. Germline CDR1 reads LGHDT; CDR2 reads YNNKEL (reference sequence). The CDR3, as DNA: TGTGCCAGCAGCCCACGACAGGGGACGCACACTGAAGCTTTCTTT. This gives the protein CASSPRQGTHTEAFF.

This clonotype has at least ten counts. The chain uses TRBV12-3 or TRBV12-4 and TRBJ2-5, with D possibly being TRBD2 (5 bases). This CDR3 has 19 amino acids. V lost 0 bases and J 1 base, leaving 21 bases between the germline ends. The CDR3 spells CASSLAYDREGRGQETQYF. The CDR3 DNA reads as TGTGCCAGCAGTTTAGCGTACGACCGCGAAGGCCGGGGCCAAGAGACCCAGTACTTC.

This clonotype appeared many times. This chain uses TRBV28 with TRBJ2-7; D is perhaps TRBD2 (6 bases). V was trimmed by 2 bases and J by 4 bases, leaving 12 bases between them. Germline-derived CDR1 and CDR2 are MDHEN and SYDVKM. There are 14 residues in the CDR3. The CDR3 spells CASSLGGIGYEQYF. CDR3 DNA: TGTGCCAGCAGTTTAGGCGGGATCGGGTACGAGCAGTACTTC.

The chain recombines TRBV11-2 with TRBJ1-1; TRBD1 is a possible D gene (5 bases). The CDR3 has 14 residues. V lost 5 bases, J lost 4 bases, and 14 bases lay in between. Per the germline V gene, CDR1 is SGHAT and CDR2 is FQNNGV. The CDR3 sequence: CASSQGLRGTEAFF. CDR3 bases: TGTGCCAGCAGCCAAGGGCTTAGGGGCACTGAAGCTTTCTTT.

The chain couples TRBV5-1 to TRBJ2-3; perhaps TRBD1 as D (6 bases). CDR3 length: 15 amino acids. V was pared by 0 bases and J by 2 bases, with 10 bases between. The germline gives CDR1 SGHRS, CDR2 YFSETQ. The CDR3 DNA reads TGCGCCAGCAGCTTGGACAGGGATCCCACAGATACGCAGTATTTT. Amino acid sequence: CASSLDRDPTDTQYF.

This clonotype was seen a few times. The chain carries TRBV5-6 and TRBJ1-4, with D perhaps TRBD2 (6 bases). The end of the DNA fits TRBJ2-2 better, so the J call may be wrong. Germline loops: CDR1 SGHDT, CDR2 YYEEEE. CDR3 size: 17 residues. The CDR3 region is CASSLRGRPQRNGELFF. DNA of the CDR3: TGTGCCAGCAGCTTGCGAGGGAGGCCCCAAAGGAACGGGGAGCTGTTTTTT.

This clonotype was recorded a few times. This chain joins TRBV3-1 and TRBJ1-5, with D perhaps TRBD1 (5 bases). The CDR3 extends over 14 amino acids. Between the trimmed V and J ends, which lost 4 bases and 0 bases, there was a span of 7 bases. Germline loops: CDR1 LGHDT, CDR2 YNNKEL (reference sequence). The CDR3 sequence is CASSRDASNQPQHF. The CDR3 region has the DNA TGTGCCAGCAGCCGGGACGCTAGCAATCAGCCCCAGCATTTT.

The J gene is TRBJ2-7, the V gene TRBV6-1; 8 positions agree with TRBD2. The CDR3 consists of 15 residues. V dropped 6 bases and J dropped 0; count of bases not matched to a gene: 7. Germline-derived CDR1 and CDR2 are MNHNS and SASEGT. The CDR3 region has the DNA TGTGCCAGCAGACCTGGCAGCGGGGGCTCCTACGAGCAGTACTTC. Translating gives CASRPGSGGSYEQYF.